What follows are 14 T cell receptor beta chains derived from one specimen sequenced in a study of cytomegalovirus exposure and HLA in healthy donors. Using immunoSEQ multiplex PCR, the repertoire was profiled, and TCRdb retains in-frame clones only, with some absent. The table shows roughly 180,000 clones, with approximately 86% occurring only once. The sequencing input was PBMCs. These receptors originate from a man aged 25-45 years in good health and CMV-seropositive.

The gene calls are TRBV2 and TRBJ2-7; D is unresolved. V lost 0 bases and J lost 6, with 12 bases in between. The V gene's germline CDR1 is SNHLY and CDR2 FYNNEI. The CDR3 is made up of 14 amino acids. Written as DNA, the CDR3 is TGTGCCAGCAGTGAAGCCCGTACACAGTCCGAGCAGTACTTC. This translates into CASSEARTQSEQYF.

This rearrangement joins TRBV19 to TRBJ1-5; D call uncertain. There are 17 residues in the CDR3. Germline V gives CDR1 LNHDA, CDR2 SQIVND (reference sequence). Trimming removed 4 bases from V and 6 bases from J, with 22 bases in between. Here the CDR3 reads CASSKGPVGVDSQPQHF. The CDR3 DNA sequence: TGTGCCAGTAGTAAAGGTCCGGTTGGGGTCGATAGTCAGCCCCAGCATTTT. Combining the CDR3 with reference TRBV19 and TRBJ1-5 gives the whole variable domain DGGITQSPKYLFRKEGQNVTLSCEQNLNHDAMYWYRQDPGQGLRLIYYSQIVNDFQKGDIAEGYSVSREKKESFPLTVTSAQKNPTAFYLCASSKGPVGVDSQPQHFGDGTRLSIL.

V and J are TRBV5-1 and TRBJ2-5; the match to TRBD2 covers 8 bases. V trimming: 4 bases; J trimming: 4 bases; junction bases outside the gene matches: 9. CDR1 is SGHRS and CDR2 is YFSETQ in the germline V gene. The CDR3 length is 15 residues. DNA for the CDR3: TGCGCCAGCAGCCGGGAAGCGGGAGACGGAGAGACCCAGTACTTC. This codes for CASSREAGDGETQYF.

This rearrangement joins TRBV19 to TRBJ2-1, with TRBD1 matching 7 bases. This CDR3 comprises 16 residues. J was trimmed by 4 bases and V by 3 bases; bases with no gene match: 9. Germline CDR1 reads LNHDA; CDR2 reads SQIVND (reference sequence). This chain's CDR3 is CASSMRQGPRYNEQFF. As DNA, the CDR3 is TGTGCCAGTAGTATGAGACAGGGTCCCCGATACAATGAGCAGTTCTTC.

The chain has TRBV4-1 and TRBJ2-7, with TRBD1 identical over 8 bases. The germline V gene encodes CDR1 MGHRA and CDR2 YSYEKL. The CDR3 consists of 15 residues. V dropped 1 base and J dropped 2; count of bases not matched to a gene: 4. For the CDR3, the DNA is TGCGCCAGCAGCCAAGCTGGGACAGGAGCCTACGAGCAGTACTTC. This codes for CASSQAGTGAYEQYF.

The V call is TRBV7-2, the J call TRBJ1-1, with a possible D match to TRBD1 (5 bases). The CDR3 has 14 residues. The V gene lost 4 bases and the J gene lost 3 bases, with 12 bases spanning the gap. CDR1 is SGHTA, CDR2 FQGNSA, per germline. CDR3 residues: CASSYMTGHTEAFF. CDR3 bases: TGTGCCAGCAGCTATATGACGGGGCACACTGAAGCTTTCTTT.

The chain couples TRBV18 to TRBJ2-7, with 9 bases that match TRBD1. Germline V CDR1 and CDR2: KGHSH, LQKENI. This CDR3 has 15 residues. After removal of 6 bases from V and 3 bases from J, the junction contained 9 bases not matched to a gene. The CDR3 spells CASSPGDRALYEQYF. CDR3 in DNA: TGTGCCAGCTCGCCCGGGGACAGGGCACTCTACGAGCAGTACTTC.

This chain uses TRBV6-5 with TRBJ1-5; no definite D call. The CDR3 sequence is 15 residues long. The ends were cut back, 0 bases at V and 9 bases at J, with 15 bases in the middle. Germline V gene sequence: CDR1 MNHEY, CDR2 SVGAGI. The CDR3 bases are TGTGCCAGCAGTTACTCGGTCGGAGGCCGTTGGCCCCAGCATTTT. It specifies CASSYSVGGRWPQHF.

V gene TRBV5-1 combines with J gene TRBJ2-7; D uncertain. V shed 3 bases and J shed 4 bases, with 20 bases lying between them. The CDR3 covers 16 residues. The germline V gene encodes CDR1 SGHRS and CDR2 YFSETQ. The CDR3 bases are TGCGCCAGCAGCTCTTCAGGAAACCTCCAGGCATACGAGCAGTACTTC. It specifies CASSSSGNLQAYEQYF.

This clone was seen just once. This chain uses TRBV6-5 with TRBJ2-7; 8 bases align to TRBD1. Germline-derived CDR1 and CDR2 are MNHEY and SVGAGI. The V segment lost 6 bases and the J segment 2 bases; nucleotides outside the gene matches: 9. This CDR3 has 15 amino acids. The CDR3 sequence: CASRRPDREPYEQYF. In DNA form, the CDR3 reads TGTGCCAGCAGAAGACCGGACAGGGAGCCCTACGAGCAGTACTTC.

This rearrangement joins TRBV2 to TRBJ2-3; D call uncertain. Germline values: CDR1 SNHLY, CDR2 FYNNEI. The V end lost 9 bases, the J end lost 4 bases, and 20 bases lay between the germline ends. The CDR3 runs to 15 residues. The CDR3 is CARRSLTSGADTQYF. The CDR3 nucleotides read TGTGCCAGACGGAGTCTGACCTCCGGCGCAGATACGCAGTATTTT.

This clone was seen once. The genes are TRBV7-6 and TRBJ2-3; 7 nucleotides line up with TRBD1. This CDR3 contains 16 residues. V lost 4 bases, J lost 0 bases, and 7 bases stayed unmatched. Germline assignment: CDR1 SGHVS and CDR2 FNYEAQ. The CDR3 DNA follows: TGTGCCAGCAGCTCACAGGGACAGACGAGCACAGATACGCAGTATTTT. Translating it yields CASSSQGQTSTDTQYF.

V and J are TRBV27 and TRBJ2-1; D possibly corresponds to TRBD2 (5 bases). V shed 8 bases and J shed 3 bases, with 17 bases lying between them. Germline loops: CDR1 MNHEY, CDR2 SMNVEV (reference sequence). The CDR3 sequence is 15 residues long. The CDR3 nucleotides are TGTGCCAGCCGTTCGGGGTCGCGCTACTACAATGAGCAGTTCTTC. Translation: CASRSGSRYYNEQFF.

The chain has TRBV7-2 and TRBJ2-7; no clear D. Germline V CDR1 and CDR2: SGHTA, FQGNSA. This CDR3 is 13 amino acids long. Deletions cut 2 bases from V and 7 bases from J, with 12 bases between. The CDR3 here is CASSLRASGEQYF. The DNA of the CDR3 is TGTGCCAGCAGCTTACGTGCCTCCGGGGAGCAGTACTTC.